The 5 T cell receptor beta chains presented below share a single source sample, sequenced in a study of vaccination effects on CD4 cells after COVID-19. These receptors are not linked to any known antigen. Sequencing followed a ViraFEST assay step that expanded antigen-specific CD4+ T cells with viral peptide pools. Culture lasted over 9 days before CD4+ T cell isolation. Vaccinees lacked prior SARS-CoV-2 infection and tested negative for nucleocapsid antibodies. Using immunoSEQ multiplex PCR, the repertoire was profiled, and TCRdb retains in-frame clones only, with some absent. The repertoire holds some 41,000 clones, about 80% seen once, with about 10% in the top ten. Sample: CD4+ T cells from PBMCs cultured with SARS-CoV-2 spike peptides, taken before COVID-19 vaccination. These TCRs come from a human donor who received a COVID-19 vaccine.

The J gene is TRBJ1-1, the V gene TRBV5-1, with unresolved D. Germline CDR1 reads SGHRS; CDR2 reads YFSETQ. The CDR3 loop spans 14 amino acids. V was cut by 4 bases and J by 1 base, with 11 bases left in between. CDR3 residues: CASSLPGGNTEAFF. DNA for the CDR3: TGCGCCAGCAGCCTCCCTGGTGGGAACACTGAAGCTTTCTTT.

This clone appeared a few times. The DNA for the CDR3 is TGCGCCAGCAGCCAAGATAGGGTAGGGCAGCCCCAGCATTTT. It codes for CASSQDRVGQPQHF. The chain combines TRBV4-1 with TRBJ1-5, with D uncertain. This CDR3 region has 14 residues. V gave up 0 bases and J gave up 7 bases, with 10 bases separating them. The germline V gene encodes CDR1 MGHRA and CDR2 YSYEKL.

This sequence joins TRBV6-6 and TRBJ2-5; D could derive from TRBD1 or TRBD2 (6 bases each). There are 13 residues in the CDR3. V was clipped by 6 bases and J by 0 bases, with 8 bases between them. Germline CDR1 and CDR2: MNHNY and SVGAGI (reference sequence). CDR3 in DNA: TGTGCCAGCAGGGGGGGCGACCAAGAGACCCAGTACTTC. Encoded protein: CASRGGDQETQYF.

This chain uses TRBV7-7 with TRBJ2-5, with 10 bases that match TRBD1. Per the germline V gene, CDR1 is SSHAT and CDR2 is FNYEAQ (reference sequence). The trim removed 5 bases at V and 6 bases at J, leaving 9 bases unmatched. CDR3 length: 15 amino acids. DNA for the CDR3: TGTGCCAGCAGCCGCTGGCCGGGACAGGGGCAGACCCAGTACTTC. It yields the protein CASSRWPGQGQTQYF.

The chain employs TRBV12-3 or TRBV12-4 and TRBJ1-2; D ambiguous. CDR3 length: 11 residues. Trimming shortened V by 8 bases and J by 2 bases, and 6 bases separated the two germline ends. The CDR3 protein is CASLVNYGYTF. DNA of the CDR3: TGTGCCAGCCTAGTGAACTATGGCTACACCTTC.